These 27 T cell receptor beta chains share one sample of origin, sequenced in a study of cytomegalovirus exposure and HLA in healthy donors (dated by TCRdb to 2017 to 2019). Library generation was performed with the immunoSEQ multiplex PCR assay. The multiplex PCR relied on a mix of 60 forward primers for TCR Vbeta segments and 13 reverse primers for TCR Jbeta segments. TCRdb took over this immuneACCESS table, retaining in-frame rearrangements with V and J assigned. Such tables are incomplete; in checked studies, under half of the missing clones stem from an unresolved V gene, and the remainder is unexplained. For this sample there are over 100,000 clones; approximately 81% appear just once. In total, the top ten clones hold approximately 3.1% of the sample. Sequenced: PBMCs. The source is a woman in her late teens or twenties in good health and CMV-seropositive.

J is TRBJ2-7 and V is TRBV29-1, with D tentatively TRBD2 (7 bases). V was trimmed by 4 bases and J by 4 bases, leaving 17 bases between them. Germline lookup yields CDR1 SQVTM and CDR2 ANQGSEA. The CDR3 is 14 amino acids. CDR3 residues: CSVVGGSGAYEQYF. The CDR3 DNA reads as TGCAGCGTTGTGGGGGGCAGCGGGGCTTACGAGCAGTACTTC.

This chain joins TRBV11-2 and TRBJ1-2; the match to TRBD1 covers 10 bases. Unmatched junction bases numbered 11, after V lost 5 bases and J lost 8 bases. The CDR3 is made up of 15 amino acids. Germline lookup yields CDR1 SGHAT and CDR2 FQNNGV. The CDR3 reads CASSRVGTGAKGYTF. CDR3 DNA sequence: TGTGCCAGCAGCCGAGTCGGGACAGGGGCTAAAGGCTACACCTTC. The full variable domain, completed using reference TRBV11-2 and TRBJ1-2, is EAGVAQSPRYKIIEKRQSVAFWCNPISGHATLYWYQQILGQGPKLLIQFQNNGVVDDSQLPKDRFSAERLKGVDSTLKIQPAKLEDSAVYLCASSRVGTGAKGYTFGSGTRLTVV.

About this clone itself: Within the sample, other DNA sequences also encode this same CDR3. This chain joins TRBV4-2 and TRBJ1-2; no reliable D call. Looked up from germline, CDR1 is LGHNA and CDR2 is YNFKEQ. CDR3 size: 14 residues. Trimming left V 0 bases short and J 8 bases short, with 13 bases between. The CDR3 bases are TGTGCCAGCAGCCAAGACGGGGTCCAAAGAGGCTACACCTTC. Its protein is CASSQDGVQRGYTF.

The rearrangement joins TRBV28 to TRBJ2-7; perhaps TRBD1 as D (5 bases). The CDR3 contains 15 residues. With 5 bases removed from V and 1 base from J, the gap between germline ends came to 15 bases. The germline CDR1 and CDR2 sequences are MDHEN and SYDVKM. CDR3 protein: CASSLQVPVSYEQYF. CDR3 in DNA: TGTGCCAGCAGTCTACAGGTCCCAGTTTCCTACGAGCAGTACTTC.

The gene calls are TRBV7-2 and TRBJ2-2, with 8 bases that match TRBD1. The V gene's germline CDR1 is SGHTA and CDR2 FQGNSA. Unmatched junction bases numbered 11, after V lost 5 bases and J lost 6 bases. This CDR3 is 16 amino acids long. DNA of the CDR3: TGTGCCAGCAGCACTTACCGACGGACAGGGTCCGGGGAGCTGTTTTTT. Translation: CASSTYRRTGSGELFF.

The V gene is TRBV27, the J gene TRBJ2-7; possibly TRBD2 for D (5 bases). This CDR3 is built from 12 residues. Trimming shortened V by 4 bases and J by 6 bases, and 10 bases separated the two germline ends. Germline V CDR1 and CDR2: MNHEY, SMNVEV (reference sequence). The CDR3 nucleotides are TGTGCCAGCAGTTACGGGGTCGGCGAGCAGTACTTC. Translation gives CASSYGVGEQYF.

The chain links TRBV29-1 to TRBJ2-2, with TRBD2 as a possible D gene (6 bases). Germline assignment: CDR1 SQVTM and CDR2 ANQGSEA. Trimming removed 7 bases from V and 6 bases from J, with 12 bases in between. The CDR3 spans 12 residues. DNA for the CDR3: TGCAGCGGCGGGGTGGGGGCCGGGGAGCTGTTTTTT. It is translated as CSGGVGAGELFF.

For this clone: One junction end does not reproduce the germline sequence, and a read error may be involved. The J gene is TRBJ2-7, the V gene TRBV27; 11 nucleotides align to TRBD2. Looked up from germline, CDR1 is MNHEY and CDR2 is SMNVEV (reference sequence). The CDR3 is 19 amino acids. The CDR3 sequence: CASTLRLAGTFRYSYEQYF. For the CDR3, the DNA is TGTGCCAGCACTTTACGACTAGCGGGAACCTTCCGTTACTCCTACGAGCAGTACTTC.

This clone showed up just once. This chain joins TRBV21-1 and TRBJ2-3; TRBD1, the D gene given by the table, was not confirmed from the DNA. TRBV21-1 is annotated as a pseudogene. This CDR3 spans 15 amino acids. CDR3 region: CASSKDGDRTDTQYF. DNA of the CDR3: TGTGCCAGCAGCAAAGATGGGGACAGGACGGATACGCAGTATTTT.

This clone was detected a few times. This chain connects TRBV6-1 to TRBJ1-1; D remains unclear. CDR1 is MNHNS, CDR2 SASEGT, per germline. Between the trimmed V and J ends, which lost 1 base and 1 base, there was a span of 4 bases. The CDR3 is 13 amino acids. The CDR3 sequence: CASSEDRNTEAFF. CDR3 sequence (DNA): TGTGCCAGCAGTGAAGACAGGAACACTGAAGCTTTCTTT.

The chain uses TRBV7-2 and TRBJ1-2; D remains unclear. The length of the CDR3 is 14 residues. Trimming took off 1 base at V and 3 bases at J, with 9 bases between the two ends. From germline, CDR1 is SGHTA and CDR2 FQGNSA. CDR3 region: CASSLGVLYYGYTF. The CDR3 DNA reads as TGTGCCAGCAGCTTAGGAGTTCTCTACTATGGCTACACCTTC.

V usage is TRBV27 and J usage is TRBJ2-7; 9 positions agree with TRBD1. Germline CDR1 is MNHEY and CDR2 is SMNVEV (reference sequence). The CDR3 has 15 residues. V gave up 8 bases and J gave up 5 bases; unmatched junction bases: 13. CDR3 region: CASGITGTGLHEQYF. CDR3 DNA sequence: TGTGCCAGCGGGATTACCGGGACAGGGTTGCACGAGCAGTACTTC.

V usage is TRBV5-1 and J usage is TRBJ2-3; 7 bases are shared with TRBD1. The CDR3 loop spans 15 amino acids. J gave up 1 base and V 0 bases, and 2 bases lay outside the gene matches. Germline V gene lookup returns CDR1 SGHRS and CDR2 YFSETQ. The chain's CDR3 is CASSLEQGGTDTQYF. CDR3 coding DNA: TGCGCCAGCAGCTTGGAGCAGGGGGGCACAGATACGCAGTATTTT. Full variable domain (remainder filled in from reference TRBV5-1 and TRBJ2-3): KAGVTQTPRYLIKTRGQQVTLSCSPISGHRSVSWYQQTPGQGLQFLFEYFSETQRNKGNFPGRFSGRQFSNSRSEMNVSTLELGDSALYLCASSLEQGGTDTQYFGPGTRLTVL.

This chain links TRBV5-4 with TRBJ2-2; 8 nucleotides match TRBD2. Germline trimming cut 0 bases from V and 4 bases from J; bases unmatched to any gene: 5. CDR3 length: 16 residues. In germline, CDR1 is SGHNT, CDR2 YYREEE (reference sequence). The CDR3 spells CASSLAAGGGTGELFF. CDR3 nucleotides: TGTGCCAGCAGCTTGGCGGCGGGAGGCGGCACCGGGGAGCTGTTTTTT.

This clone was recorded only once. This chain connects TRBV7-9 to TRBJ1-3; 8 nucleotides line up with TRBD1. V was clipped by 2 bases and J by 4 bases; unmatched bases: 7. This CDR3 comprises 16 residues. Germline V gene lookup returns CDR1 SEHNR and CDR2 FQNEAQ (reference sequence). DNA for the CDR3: TGTGCCAGCAGCTTATCTCGCAGGGGGCCGGGAAACACCATATATTTT. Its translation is CASSLSRRGPGNTIYF. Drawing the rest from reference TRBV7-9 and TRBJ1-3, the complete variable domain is DTGVSQNPRHKITKRGQNVTFRCDPISEHNRLYWYRQTLGQGPEFLTYFQNEAQLEKSRLLSDRFSAERPKGSFSTLEIQRTEQGDSAMYLCASSLSRRGPGNTIYFGEGSWLTVV.

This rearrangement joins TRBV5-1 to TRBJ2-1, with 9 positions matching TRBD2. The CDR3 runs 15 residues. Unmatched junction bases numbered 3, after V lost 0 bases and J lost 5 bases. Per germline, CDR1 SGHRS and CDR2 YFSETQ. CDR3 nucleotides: TGCGCCAGCAGCTTGGGGGCTAGCGGGGACAATGAGCAGTTCTTC. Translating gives CASSLGASGDNEQFF. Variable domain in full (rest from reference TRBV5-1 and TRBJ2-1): KAGVTQTPRYLIKTRGQQVTLSCSPISGHRSVSWYQQTPGQGLQFLFEYFSETQRNKGNFPGRFSGRQFSNSRSEMNVSTLELGDSALYLCASSLGASGDNEQFFGPGTRLTVL.

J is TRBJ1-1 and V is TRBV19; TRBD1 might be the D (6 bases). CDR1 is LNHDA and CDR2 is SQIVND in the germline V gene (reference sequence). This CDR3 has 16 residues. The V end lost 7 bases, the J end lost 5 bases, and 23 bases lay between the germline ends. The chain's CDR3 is CASIPPTLHRGTEAFF. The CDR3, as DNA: TGTGCCAGTATCCCCCCGACCCTCCATAGGGGGACTGAAGCTTTCTTT.

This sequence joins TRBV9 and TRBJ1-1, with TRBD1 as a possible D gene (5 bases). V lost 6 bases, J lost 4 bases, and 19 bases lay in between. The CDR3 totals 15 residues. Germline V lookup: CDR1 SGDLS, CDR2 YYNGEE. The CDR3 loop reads CASMRTPDDGTEAFF. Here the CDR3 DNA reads TGTGCCAGCATGAGGACACCCGATGACGGCACTGAAGCTTTCTTT.

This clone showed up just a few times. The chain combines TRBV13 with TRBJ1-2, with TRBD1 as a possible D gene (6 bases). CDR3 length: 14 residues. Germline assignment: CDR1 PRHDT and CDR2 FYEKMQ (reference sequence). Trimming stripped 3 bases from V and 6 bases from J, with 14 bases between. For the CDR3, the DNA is TGTGCCAGCAGCTTTTTTGGCAGGGGTGATGGCTACACCTTC. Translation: CASSFFGRGDGYTF.

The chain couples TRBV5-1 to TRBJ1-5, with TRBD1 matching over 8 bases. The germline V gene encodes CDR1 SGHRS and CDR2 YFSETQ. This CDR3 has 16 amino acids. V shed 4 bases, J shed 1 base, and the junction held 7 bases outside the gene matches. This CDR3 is CASSPDPGGSNQPQHF. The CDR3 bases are TGCGCCAGCAGCCCAGACCCAGGGGGCAGCAATCAGCCCCAGCATTTT. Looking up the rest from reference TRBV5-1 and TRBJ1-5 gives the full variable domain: KAGVTQTPRYLIKTRGQQVTLSCSPISGHRSVSWYQQTPGQGLQFLFEYFSETQRNKGNFPGRFSGRQFSNSRSEMNVSTLELGDSALYLCASSPDPGGSNQPQHFGDGTRLSIL.

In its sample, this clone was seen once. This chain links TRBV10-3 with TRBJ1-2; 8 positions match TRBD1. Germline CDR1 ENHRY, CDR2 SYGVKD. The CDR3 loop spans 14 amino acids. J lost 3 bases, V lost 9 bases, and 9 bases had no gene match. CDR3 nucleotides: TGTGCCATACGTACAGGGGGAGCCTACTATGGCTACACCTTC. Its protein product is CAIRTGGAYYGYTF.

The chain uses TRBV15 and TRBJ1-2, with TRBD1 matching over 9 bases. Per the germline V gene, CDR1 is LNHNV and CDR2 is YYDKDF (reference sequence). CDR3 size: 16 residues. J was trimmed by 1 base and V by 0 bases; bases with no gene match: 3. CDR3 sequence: CATSRDRGQGNYGYTF. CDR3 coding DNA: TGTGCCACCAGCAGAGATCGGGGACAGGGTAACTATGGCTACACCTTC.

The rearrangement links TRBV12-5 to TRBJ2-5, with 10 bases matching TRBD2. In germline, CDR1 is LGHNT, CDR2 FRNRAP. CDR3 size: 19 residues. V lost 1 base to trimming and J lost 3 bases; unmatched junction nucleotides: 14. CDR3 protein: CASGLGLAGASYSKETQYF. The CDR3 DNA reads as TGTGCTAGTGGTTTGGGGCTAGCGGGGGCCTCTTATTCCAAAGAGACCCAGTACTTC.

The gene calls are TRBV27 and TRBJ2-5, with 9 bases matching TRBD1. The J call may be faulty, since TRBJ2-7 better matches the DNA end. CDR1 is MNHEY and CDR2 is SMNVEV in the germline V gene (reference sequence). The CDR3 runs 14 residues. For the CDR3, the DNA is TGTGCCAGCAGCTCCCCGGGACAGGGCTACGAGCAGTACTTC. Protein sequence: CASSSPGQGYEQYF.

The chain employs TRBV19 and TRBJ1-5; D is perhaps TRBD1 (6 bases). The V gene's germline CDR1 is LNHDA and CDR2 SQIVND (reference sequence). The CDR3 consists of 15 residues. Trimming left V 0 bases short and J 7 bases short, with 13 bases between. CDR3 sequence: CASSIDSQRGQPQHF. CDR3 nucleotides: TGTGCCAGTAGTATAGATTCCCAGAGGGGGCAGCCCCAGCATTTT.

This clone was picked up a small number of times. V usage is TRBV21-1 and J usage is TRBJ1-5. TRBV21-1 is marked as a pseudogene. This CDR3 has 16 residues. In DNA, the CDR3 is TGTGCCAGCAGCTTCGACGAAGAGGAAACCAATCAGCCCCAGCATTTT. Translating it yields CASSFDEEETNQPQHF.

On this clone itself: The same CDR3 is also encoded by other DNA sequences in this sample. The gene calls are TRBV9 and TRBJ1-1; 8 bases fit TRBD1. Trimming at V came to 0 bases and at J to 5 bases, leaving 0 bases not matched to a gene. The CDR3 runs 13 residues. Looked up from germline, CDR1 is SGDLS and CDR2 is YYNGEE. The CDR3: CASSVGQGTEAFF. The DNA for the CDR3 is TGTGCCAGCAGCGTAGGACAGGGGACTGAAGCTTTCTTT.